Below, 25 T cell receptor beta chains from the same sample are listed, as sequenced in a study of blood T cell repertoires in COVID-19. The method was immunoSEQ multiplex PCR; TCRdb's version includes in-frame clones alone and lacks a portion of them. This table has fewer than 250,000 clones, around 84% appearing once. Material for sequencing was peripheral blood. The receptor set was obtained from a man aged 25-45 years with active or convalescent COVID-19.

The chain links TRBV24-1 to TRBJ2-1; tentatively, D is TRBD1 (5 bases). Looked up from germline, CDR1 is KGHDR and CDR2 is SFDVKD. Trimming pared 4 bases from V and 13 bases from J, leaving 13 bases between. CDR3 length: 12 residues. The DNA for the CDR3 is TGTGCCACCAGTGAGTCCACCAGGGATCAGTTCTTC. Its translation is CATSESTRDQFF.

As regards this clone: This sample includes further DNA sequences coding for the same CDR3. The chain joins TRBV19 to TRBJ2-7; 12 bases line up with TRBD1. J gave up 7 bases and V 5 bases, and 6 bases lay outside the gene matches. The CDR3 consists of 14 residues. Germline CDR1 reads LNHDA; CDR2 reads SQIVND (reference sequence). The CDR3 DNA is TGTGCCAGTAGTCCGGGACAGGGGGCTCGGGAGCAGTACTTC. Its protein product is CASSPGQGAREQYF.

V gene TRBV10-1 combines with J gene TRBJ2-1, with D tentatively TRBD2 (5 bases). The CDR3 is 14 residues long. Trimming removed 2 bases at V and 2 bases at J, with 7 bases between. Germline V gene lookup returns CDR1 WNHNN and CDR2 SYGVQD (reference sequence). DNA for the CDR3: TGCGCCAGCAGTGAGAGCGGCCCCTACAATGAGCAGTTCTTC. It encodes CASSESGPYNEQFF.

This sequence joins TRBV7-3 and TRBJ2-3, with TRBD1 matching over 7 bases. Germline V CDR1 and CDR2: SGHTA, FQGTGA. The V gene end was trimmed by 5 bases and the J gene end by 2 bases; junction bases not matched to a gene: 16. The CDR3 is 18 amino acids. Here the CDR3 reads CASSPTHISTGFTDTQYF. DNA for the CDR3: TGTGCCAGCAGCCCCACCCACATATCGACAGGGTTCACAGATACGCAGTATTTT.

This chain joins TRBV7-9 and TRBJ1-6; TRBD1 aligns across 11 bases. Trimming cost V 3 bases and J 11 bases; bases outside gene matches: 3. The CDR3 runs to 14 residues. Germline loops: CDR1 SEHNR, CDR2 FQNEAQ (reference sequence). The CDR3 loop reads CASSFGTGGAPLHF. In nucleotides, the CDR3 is TGTGCCAGCAGCTTCGGGACAGGGGGTGCACCCCTCCACTTT.

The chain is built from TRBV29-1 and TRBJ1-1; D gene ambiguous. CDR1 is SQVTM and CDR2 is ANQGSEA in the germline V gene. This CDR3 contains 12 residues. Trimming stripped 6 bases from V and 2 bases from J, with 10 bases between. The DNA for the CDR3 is TGCAGCGTGACCCAGGATAACACTGAAGCTTTCTTT. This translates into CSVTQDNTEAFF. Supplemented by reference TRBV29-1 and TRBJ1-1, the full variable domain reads SAVISQKPSRDICQRGTSLTIQCQVDSQVTMMFWYRQQPGQSLTLIATANQGSEATYESGFVIDKFPISRPNLTFSTLTVSNMSPEDSSIYLCSVTQDNTEAFFGQGTRLTVV.

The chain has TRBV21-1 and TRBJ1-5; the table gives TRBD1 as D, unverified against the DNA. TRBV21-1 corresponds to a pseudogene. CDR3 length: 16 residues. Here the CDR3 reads CASSKAGDRENQPQHF. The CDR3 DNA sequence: TGTGCCAGCAGCAAAGCGGGGGACAGGGAGAATCAGCCCCAGCATTTT.

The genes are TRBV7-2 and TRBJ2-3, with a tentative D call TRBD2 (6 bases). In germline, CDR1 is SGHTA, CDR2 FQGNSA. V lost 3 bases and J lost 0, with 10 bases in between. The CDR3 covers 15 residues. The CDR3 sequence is CASSFGGASTDTQYF. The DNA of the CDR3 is TGTGCCAGCAGCTTCGGCGGGGCTAGCACAGATACGCAGTATTTT.

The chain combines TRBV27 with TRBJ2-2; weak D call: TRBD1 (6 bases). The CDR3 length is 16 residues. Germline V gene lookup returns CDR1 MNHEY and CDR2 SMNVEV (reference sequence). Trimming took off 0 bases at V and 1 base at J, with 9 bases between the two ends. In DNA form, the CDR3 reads TGTGCCAGCAGTTTATCGCAACAGGGGAACACCGGGGAGCTGTTTTTT. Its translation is CASSLSQQGNTGELFF.

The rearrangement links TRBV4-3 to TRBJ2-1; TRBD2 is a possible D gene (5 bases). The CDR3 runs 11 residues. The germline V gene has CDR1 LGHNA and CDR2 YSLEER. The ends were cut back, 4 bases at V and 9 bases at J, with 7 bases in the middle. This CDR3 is CASSLGGEQFF. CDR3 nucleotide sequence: TGCGCCAGCAGCCTTGGAGGTGAGCAGTTCTTC.

This chain's CDR3 is CASSWIERVTGNEAFF. The DNA of the CDR3 is TGTGCCAGCAGCTGGATAGAGCGGGTGACAGGGAATGAAGCTTTCTTT. The J gene is TRBJ1-1, the V gene TRBV11-3, with 7 positions matching TRBD1. Losses at the gene ends were 4 bases for V and 7 bases for J; bases not matched to a gene: 15. The CDR3 loop spans 16 amino acids. Per the germline V gene, CDR1 is SGHNT and CDR2 is YENEEA.

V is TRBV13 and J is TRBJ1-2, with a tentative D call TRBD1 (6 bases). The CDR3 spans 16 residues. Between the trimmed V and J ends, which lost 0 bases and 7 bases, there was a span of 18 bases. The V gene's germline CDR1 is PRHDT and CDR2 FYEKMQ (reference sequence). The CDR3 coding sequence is TGTGCCAGCAGCTTAGGGAGCAGGGGCAGGGAAAGTGGCTACACCTTC. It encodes CASSLGSRGRESGYTF.

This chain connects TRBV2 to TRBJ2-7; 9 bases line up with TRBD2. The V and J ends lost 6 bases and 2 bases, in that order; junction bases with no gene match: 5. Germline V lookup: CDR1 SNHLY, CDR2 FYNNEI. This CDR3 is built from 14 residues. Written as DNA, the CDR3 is TGTGCCAGCAGGAGAGCGGGGGGAACCTACGAGCAGTACTTC. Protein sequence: CASRRAGGTYEQYF.

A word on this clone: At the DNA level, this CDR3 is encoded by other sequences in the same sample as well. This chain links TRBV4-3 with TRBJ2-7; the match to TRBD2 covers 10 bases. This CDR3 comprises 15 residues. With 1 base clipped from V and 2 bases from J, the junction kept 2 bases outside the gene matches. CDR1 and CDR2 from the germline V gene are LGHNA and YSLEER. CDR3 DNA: TGCGCCAGCAGCCAAGGACTAGCGGGCGCCTACGAGCAGTACTTC. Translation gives CASSQGLAGAYEQYF.

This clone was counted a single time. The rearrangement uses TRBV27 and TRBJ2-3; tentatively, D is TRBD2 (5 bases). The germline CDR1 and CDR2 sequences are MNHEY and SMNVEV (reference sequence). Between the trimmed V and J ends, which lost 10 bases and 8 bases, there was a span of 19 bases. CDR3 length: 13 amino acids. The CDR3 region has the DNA TGTGCCACCGCGGGTACCCCACGGGGTACGCAGTATTTT. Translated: CATAGTPRGTQYF.

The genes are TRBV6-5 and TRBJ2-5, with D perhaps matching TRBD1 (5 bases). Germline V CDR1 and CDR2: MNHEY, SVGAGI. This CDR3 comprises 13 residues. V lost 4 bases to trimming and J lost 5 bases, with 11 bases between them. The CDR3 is CASSSQGRETQYF. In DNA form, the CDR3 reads TGTGCCAGCAGTTCTCAGGGCCGGGAGACCCAGTACTTC.

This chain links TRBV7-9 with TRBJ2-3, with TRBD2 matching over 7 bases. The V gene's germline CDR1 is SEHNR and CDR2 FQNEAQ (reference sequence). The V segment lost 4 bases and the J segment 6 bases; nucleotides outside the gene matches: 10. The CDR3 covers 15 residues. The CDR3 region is CASSSLAAAGDTQYF. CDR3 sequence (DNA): TGTGCCAGCAGCTCCCTAGCGGCCGCCGGGGATACGCAGTATTTT.

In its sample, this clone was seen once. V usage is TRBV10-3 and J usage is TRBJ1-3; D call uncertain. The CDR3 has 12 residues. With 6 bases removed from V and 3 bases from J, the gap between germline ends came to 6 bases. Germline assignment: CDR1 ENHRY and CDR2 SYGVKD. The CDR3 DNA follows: TGTGCCATCAGCGCAGGTGGAAACACCATATATTTT. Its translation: CAISAGGNTIYF.

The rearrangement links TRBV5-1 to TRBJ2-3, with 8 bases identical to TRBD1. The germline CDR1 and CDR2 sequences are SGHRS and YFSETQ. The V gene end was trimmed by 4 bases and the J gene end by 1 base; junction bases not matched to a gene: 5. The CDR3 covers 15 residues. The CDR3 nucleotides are TGCGCCAGCAGCGGGCAGGGGGCCGGCACAGATACGCAGTATTTT. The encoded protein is CASSGQGAGTDTQYF.

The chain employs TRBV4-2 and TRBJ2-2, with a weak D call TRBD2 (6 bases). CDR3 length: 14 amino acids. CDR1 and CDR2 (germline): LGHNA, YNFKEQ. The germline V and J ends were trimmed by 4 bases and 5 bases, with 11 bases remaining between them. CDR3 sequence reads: CASSRDGGTGELFF. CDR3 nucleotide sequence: TGTGCCAGCAGCCGGGACGGGGGTACCGGGGAGCTGTTTTTT.

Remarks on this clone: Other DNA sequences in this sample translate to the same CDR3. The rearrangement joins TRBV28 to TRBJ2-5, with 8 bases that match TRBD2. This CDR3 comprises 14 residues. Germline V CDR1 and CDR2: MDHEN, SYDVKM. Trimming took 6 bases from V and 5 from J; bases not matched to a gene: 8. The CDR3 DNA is TGTGCCAGCAGCCCCGGGGGGGCGCGGGAGACCCAGTACTTC. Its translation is CASSPGGARETQYF.

CDR3 region: CASSAQQGGIYEQYF. CDR3 DNA: TGTGCCAGCAGCGCACAACAGGGAGGGATCTACGAGCAGTACTTC. The gene calls are TRBV9 and TRBJ2-7; TRBD2 might be the D (7 bases). Trimming stripped 3 bases from V and 3 bases from J, with 16 bases between. This CDR3 has 15 amino acids. CDR1 and CDR2 (germline): SGDLS, YYNGEE.

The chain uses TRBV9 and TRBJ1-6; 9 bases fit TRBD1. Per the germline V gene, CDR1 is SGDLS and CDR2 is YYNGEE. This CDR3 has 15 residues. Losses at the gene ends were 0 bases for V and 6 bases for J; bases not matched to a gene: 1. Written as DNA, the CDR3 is TGTGCCAGCAGCGTAGCGACAGGGGGTAATTCACCCCTCCACTTT. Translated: CASSVATGGNSPLHF.

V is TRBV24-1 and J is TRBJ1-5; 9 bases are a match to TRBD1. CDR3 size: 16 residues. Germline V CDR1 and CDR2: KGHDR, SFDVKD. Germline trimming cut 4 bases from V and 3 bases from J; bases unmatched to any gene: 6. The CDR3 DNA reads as TGTGCCACCAGTGAGGCCGGGACAGGGCCCAATCAGCCCCAGCATTTT. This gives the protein CATSEAGTGPNQPQHF.

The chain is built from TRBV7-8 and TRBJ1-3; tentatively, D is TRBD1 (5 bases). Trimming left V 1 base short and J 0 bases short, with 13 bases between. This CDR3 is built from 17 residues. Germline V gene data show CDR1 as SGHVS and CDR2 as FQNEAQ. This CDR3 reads CASSLEFGGASGNTIYF. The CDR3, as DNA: TGTGCCAGCAGCTTAGAGTTCGGTGGGGCCTCTGGAAACACCATATATTTT.